The 22 T cell receptor beta chains in this list originate from one sample, sequenced in a study of shared T cell receptors in the human thymus. Clones were read by immunoSEQ multiplex PCR, and TCRdb kept only the in-frame ones, dropping some. Here the sample spans more than 300,000 clones, over 90% being singletons. Sequenced sample: thymocytes. These receptors were taken from a human donor.

This clone occurred once. J is TRBJ2-3 and V is TRBV28; D gene uncertain. Looked up from germline, CDR1 is MDHEN and CDR2 is SYDVKM. V was cut by 7 bases and J by 0 bases, with 5 bases left in between. There are 12 residues in the CDR3. The DNA for the CDR3 is TGTGCCAGCACAGTCAGCACAGATACGCAGTATTTT. It yields the protein CASTVSTDTQYF.

The genes are TRBV5-1 and TRBJ2-7; D tentatively fits TRBD1 or TRBD2 (5 bases each). Per the germline V gene, CDR1 is SGHRS and CDR2 is YFSETQ. This CDR3 is built from 16 residues. V lost 2 bases, J lost 7 bases, and 22 bases lay in between. CDR3 nucleotide sequence: TGCGCCAGCAGCTTCTGGATTTTTGGGGGTAGGTCGGAGCAGTACTTC. Amino acids: CASSFWIFGGRSEQYF.

This chain links TRBV14 with TRBJ2-1; 9 bases line up with TRBD1. The CDR3 sequence is 15 residues long. Per germline, CDR1 SGHDN and CDR2 FVKESK. The trim removed 5 bases at V and 5 bases at J, leaving 7 bases unmatched. CDR3 in amino acids: CASSKDRGSNNEQFF. The CDR3, as DNA: TGTGCCAGCAGCAAGGACAGGGGATCGAACAATGAGCAGTTCTTC.

This CDR3 is CASSLVGTAQETQYF. CDR3 nucleotide sequence: TGTGCCAGCAGCTTAGTAGGTACCGCACAAGAGACCCAGTACTTC. The rearrangement links TRBV7-3 to TRBJ2-5, with no clear D. CDR1 and CDR2 (germline): SGHTA, FQGTGA. This CDR3 contains 15 residues. The V and J ends lost 2 bases and 2 bases respectively, with 12 bases between them. Filled out from reference TRBV7-3 and TRBJ2-5, the complete variable domain reads GAGVSQTPSNKVTEKGKYVELRCDPISGHTALYWYRQSLGQGPEFLIYFQGTGAADDSGLPNDRFFAVRPEGSVSTLKIQRTERGDSAVYLCASSLVGTAQETQYFGPGTRLLVL.

This clone was found once. The gene calls are TRBV27 and TRBJ2-2, with 7 bases identical to TRBD2. The trim removed 0 bases at V and 4 bases at J, leaving 23 bases unmatched. CDR1 is MNHEY, CDR2 SMNVEV, per germline (reference sequence). The CDR3 spans 22 residues. CDR3 protein: CASSLSAAGIHFLPGGTGELFF. The DNA for the CDR3 is TGTGCCAGCAGTTTATCGGCAGCGGGAATACATTTTCTTCCTGGGGGCACCGGGGAGCTGTTTTTT.

The chain couples TRBV5-1 to TRBJ2-3; D gene unclear. Germline V gene data show CDR1 as SGHRS and CDR2 as YFSETQ. Deletions cut 0 bases from V and 1 base from J, with 15 bases between. The CDR3 is 17 amino acids. CDR3 in DNA: TGCGCCAGCAGCTTGGGCGCTTGGAACCTTCGCACAGATACGCAGTATTTT. Residues: CASSLGAWNLRTDTQYF.

The genes are TRBV7-2 and TRBJ2-1; D unclear. CDR1 is SGHTA and CDR2 is FQGNSA in the germline V gene. Trimming removed 6 bases from V and 0 bases from J, with 12 bases in between. CDR3 length: 15 residues. The CDR3 spells CASSLDRSSYNEQFF. CDR3 coding DNA: TGTGCCAGCAGTCTAGACCGGAGCTCCTACAATGAGCAGTTCTTC.

This chain links TRBV30 with TRBJ2-2; 7 bases agree with TRBD2. The CDR3 consists of 13 residues. The germline CDR1 and CDR2 sequences are GTSNPN and SVGIG (reference sequence). CDR3 residues: CATYTGGAGELFF. The DNA for the CDR3 is TGTGCGACCTATACGGGAGGCGCCGGGGAGCTGTTTTTT.

The gene calls are TRBV19 and TRBJ2-1; 9 nucleotides match TRBD2. The length of the CDR3 is 15 residues. Germline lookup yields CDR1 LNHDA and CDR2 SQIVND (reference sequence). V was pared by 7 bases and J by 6 bases, with 10 bases of the junction left unmatched. The CDR3 DNA reads TGTGCCAGTAAATTCCTAGCGGGGCCCTCCAATGAGCAGTTCTTC. It encodes CASKFLAGPSNEQFF.

This chain joins TRBV5-1 and TRBJ2-5, with D possibly matching TRBD2 (6 bases). V lost 2 bases and J lost 0, with 11 bases in between. The length of the CDR3 is 15 residues. The germline V gene encodes CDR1 SGHRS and CDR2 YFSETQ. The CDR3 loop is CASSFKRAHQETQYF. In DNA, the CDR3 is TGCGCCAGCAGCTTTAAGCGGGCCCACCAAGAGACCCAGTACTTC.

The CDR3, as DNA: TGTGCCAGTAGTATACCGGGACAGGTCTCCTTCGCGGAGAACACTGAAGCTTTCTTT. Translating it yields CASSIPGQVSFAENTEAFF. The J gene is TRBJ1-1, the V gene TRBV19; 8 bases match TRBD1. The CDR3 is 19 amino acids. Trimming took 2 bases from V and 1 from J; bases not matched to a gene: 15. Germline V lookup: CDR1 LNHDA, CDR2 SQIVND (reference sequence).

The chain has TRBV7-9 and TRBJ1-1; tentatively, D is TRBD1 (5 bases). The germline V and J ends were trimmed by 4 bases and 3 bases, with 18 bases remaining between them. In germline, CDR1 is SEHNR, CDR2 FQNEAQ (reference sequence). The CDR3 length is 16 residues. This CDR3 is CASSCRTPAGDTEAFF. The CDR3 nucleotides read TGTGCCAGCAGCTGCCGAACTCCCGCGGGGGACACTGAAGCTTTCTTT.

V usage is TRBV27 and J usage is TRBJ2-7; 12 bases line up with TRBD1. In germline, CDR1 is MNHEY, CDR2 SMNVEV (reference sequence). The V gene end was trimmed by 5 bases and the J gene end by 5 bases; junction bases not matched to a gene: 7. The CDR3 runs to 15 residues. In DNA, the CDR3 is TGTGCCAGCAGTCATTCCGGGACAGGGGGCCACGAGCAGTACTTC. It translates to CASSHSGTGGHEQYF.

V is TRBV6-5 and J is TRBJ2-1; a possible D gene is TRBD2 (6 bases). From germline, CDR1 is MNHEY and CDR2 SVGAGI. The CDR3 length is 15 residues. V lost 6 bases and J lost 1, with 13 bases in between. The CDR3 protein is CASSPSEVSYNEQFF. The CDR3 nucleotides are TGTGCCAGCAGCCCTAGCGAGGTTTCCTACAATGAGCAGTTCTTC.

The chain carries TRBV28 and TRBJ1-1; 7 positions match TRBD1. The length of the CDR3 is 14 residues. After removal of 5 bases from V and 6 bases from J, the junction contained 9 bases not matched to a gene. From germline, CDR1 is MDHEN and CDR2 SYDVKM. Here the CDR3 reads CASSPSPGQPEAFF. Written as DNA, the CDR3 is TGTGCCAGCAGTCCGTCCCCGGGACAGCCTGAAGCTTTCTTT.

The sample holds one count of this clone. CDR3: CASSPDYLSSYEQYF. As DNA, the CDR3 is TGTGCCAGCAGTCCAGACTACCTGAGCTCCTACGAGCAGTACTTC. The chain is built from TRBV27 and TRBJ2-7; D might be TRBD2 (5 bases). The V and J ends lost 5 bases and 0 bases respectively, with 14 bases between them. This CDR3 comprises 15 residues. CDR1 is MNHEY, CDR2 SMNVEV, per germline (reference sequence).

The chain employs TRBV28 and TRBJ1-2; possibly TRBD1 for D (6 bases). The CDR3 has 15 residues. From germline, CDR1 is MDHEN and CDR2 SYDVKM. V lost 7 bases, J lost 8 bases, and 23 bases lay in between. CDR3 DNA sequence: TGTGCCAGCATTACTGAGGGGGGGCGAAGAGGCGGCTACACCTTC. Translated: CASITEGGRRGGYTF.

The rearrangement uses TRBV7-3 and TRBJ2-4, with TRBD2 matching over 14 bases. Germline CDR1 is SGHTA and CDR2 is FQGTGA. Losses at the gene ends were 4 bases for V and 4 bases for J; bases not matched to a gene: 3. There are 16 residues in the CDR3. CDR3 sequence: CASSSGTSGSKNIQYF. Here the CDR3 DNA reads TGTGCCAGCAGCTCGGGGACTAGCGGGAGTAAAAACATTCAGTACTTC.

The chain combines TRBV28 with TRBJ1-2; a weak D match, TRBD1 (5 bases). The germline V gene has CDR1 MDHEN and CDR2 SYDVKM. This CDR3 is built from 13 residues. Trimming pared 6 bases from V and 3 bases from J, leaving 11 bases between. CDR3: CASSYSGHYGYTF. The CDR3 region has the DNA TGTGCCAGCAGCTATTCGGGACACTATGGCTACACCTTC.

The chain couples TRBV11-1 to TRBJ2-2; 7 bases map to TRBD1. J lost 1 base, V lost 4 bases, and 3 bases had no gene match. Germline V gives CDR1 SGHAT, CDR2 FQDESV (reference sequence). The CDR3 has 15 residues. CDR3 DNA: TGTGCCAGCAGCTCTCGGGACAGGAACACCGGGGAGCTGTTTTTT. It yields the protein CASSSRDRNTGELFF.

V gene TRBV29-1 combines with J gene TRBJ1-5; 9 positions match TRBD1. Germline V gene lookup returns CDR1 SQVTM and CDR2 ANQGSEA. The trim removed 0 bases at V and 0 bases at J, leaving 9 bases unmatched. There are 18 residues in the CDR3. The CDR3 reads CSVEEFTGGKGSNQPQHF. DNA for the CDR3: TGCAGCGTTGAAGAGTTTACAGGGGGCAAGGGTAGCAATCAGCCCCAGCATTTT.

The rearrangement joins TRBV5-4 to TRBJ1-1, with TRBD1 identical over 7 bases. The V gene's germline CDR1 is SGHNT and CDR2 YYREEE (reference sequence). The CDR3 covers 15 residues. V shed 1 base and J 5 bases; nucleotides not matched to a gene: 8. CDR3 coding DNA: TGTGCCAGCAGCTTGAGGGGGCCGCCGGGAACTGAAGCTTTCTTT. It translates to CASSLRGPPGTEAFF.